This T cell receptor (beta chain) was documented in a study of metastatic and nonmetastatic thyroid tumors. General observations from the study: Patients with malignant thyroid tumors reportedly had significantly higher TCR beta diversity than those with benign nodules, in blood and tumor.

Original handling: A papillary thyroid cancer distant-metastasis classifier was built from CDR3 differences across clinicopathological groups. MiXCR was used by TCRdb to re-call the PCR reads. The V and J calls, along with clone size, are taken from TCRdb and not from the paper's own processing. The sample has about 14,000 clones; about 28% are singletons. A remark on this clone: Its antigen is not known.

Between the trimmed V and J ends, which lost 0 bases and 4 bases, there was a span of 10 bases. The CDR3 extends over 14 amino acids. The germline V gene encodes CDR1 DFQATT and CDR2 SNEGSKA (reference sequence). Nobody among the patients had been given any treatment before thyroid surgery. Source material: blood. The receptor comes from a female donor with papillary thyroid cancer or a benign thyroid nodule (not recorded which). Some clones in this sample may be carry-over from other donors' samples. This rearrangement joins TRBV20-1 to TRBJ1-3, with D uncertain. CDR3: CSARDSYGGNTIYF. The CDR3 DNA follows: TGCAGTGCTAGAGACAGCTACGGGGGAAACACCATATATTTT.